This T cell receptor beta chain was obtained from a study of blood T cell repertoires in COVID-19. Trimming shortened V by 2 bases and J by 5 bases, and 19 bases separated the two germline ends. Looked up from germline, CDR1 is SGDLS and CDR2 is YYNGEE. The CDR3 runs to 16 residues. Profiled with immunoSEQ multiplex PCR; TCRdb holds only in-frame clones, not every one. The sample consists of some 320,000 clones, about nine tenths of them appearing once. This receptor was identified in a man aged 55 to 69 who had recovered from COVID-19. Input material: PBMCs or T cells enriched from blood (not recorded which). The chain employs TRBV9 and TRBJ1-1; D uncertain. DNA for the CDR3: TGTGCCAGCAGCGTGGGAAAGTGGGAGGGCGTTACTGAAGCTTTCTTT. Encoded protein: CASSVGKWEGVTEAFF.